Below, one T cell receptor beta chain is given with its context. The junction does not match germline at one end; this may be a read error. Other DNA sequences of this sample code for an identical CDR3. CDR1 is MRHNA and CDR2 is SNTAGT in the germline V gene. The CDR3 has 16 amino acids. Libraries were prepared by immunoSEQ multiplex PCR; TCRdb keeps only in-frame clonotypes and omits some of them. Of 250,000 to 300,000 clones listed, 81% are singletons. This sample is part of a study of blood T cell repertoires in COVID-19. The rearrangement links TRBV6-4 to TRBJ2-1; tentatively, D is TRBD1 (6 bases). Sequenced: peripheral blood. This TCR was sampled from a woman in her fifties or sixties with active or convalescent COVID-19. The CDR3 DNA reads TGTGCCAGCAGTGACAGGGACACCCGTCCCTATAATGAGCAGTTCTTC. Translated: CASSDRDTRPYNEQFF.